Detailed here is one TCR beta chain. This clone was detected once. The antigen this receptor binds is unknown. Base qualities are not recorded, but no much larger clone differs from it by a single base. This specimen comes from a study of beta chain features in type 1 diabetes (dated by TCRdb to between 2017 and 2018). Regarding the research as a whole: Mean age, gender distribution, total cell number and subset yield did not differ between patients and healthy donors. A total of 90 million to 130 million sorted cells were examined across all samples, and a strong correlation was observed between cell number per subset and RNA yield. The study compared TCRB repertoires of sorted circulating CD4+ T cell subsets between recently diagnosed type 1 diabetes patients and matched healthy donors. Regulatory and stem cell-like memory subsets were isolated from only 8 patients and about 8 healthy donors, whereas naive and central memory subsets came from all 30 or so donors.

What the authors observed across the whole study: Fewer insertions and more nucleotide deletions at VDJ recombination sites were observed in patients with type 1 diabetes, implying thymic rearrangement abnormalities. Because the HLA sub-analyses included only small numbers of individuals, any influence of HLA type on TCRB rearrangement was left unresolved. PCR may preferentially amplify shorter templates, but because patient and control samples were amplified and corrected together, any resulting skew would affect both groups equally. Naive, central memory and regulatory TCRB repertoires appeared to be more similar among patients than among healthy donors. Type 1 diabetes patients showed a moderate but significant shortening of TCRB CDR3 length in all four CD4+ subsets. Because cDNA was sequenced instead of genomic DNA, highly expressing activated cells could be over-represented, though the groups showed no difference in activation or CD3 levels.

Each donor gave one peripheral blood draw, averaging around 0.11 L, which was collected into heparinised tubes. A BD FACSAria II was used to sort naive, central memory, regulatory and stem cell-like memory CD4+ T cells with a panel that included CD45RO, CCR7, CD25, CD127, CD95 and CD27. Purity was above 95% for every sorted population. PBMCs were separated immediately by Lymphoprep density gradient centrifugation and were stained directly, without being cultured. To minimize batch effects, samples were stained and sorted in pairs, one healthy donor with one patient per experiment. The entire isolated RNA was reverse transcribed using the High Capacity cDNA Reverse Transcription Kit, and thus expressed TCRB transcripts were sequenced. Deep immunoSEQ sequencing was performed on naive, central memory and regulatory T cell samples, with an average of about 3.57 million total reads per sample. After sorted cells were lysed in RLT buffer, RNA was extracted with DNase-treated RNeasy Micro or Mini kits, with the choice depending on cell number. Each cell subset was processed separately to prevent cross-contamination, with patient and healthy donor samples processed together. Using the immunoSEQ multiplex PCR, TCRB sequences were amplified from cDNA into 87-bp fragments spanning the CDR3 region. Amplicons were sequenced on the Illumina HiSeq platform. For the original study's pipeline: PCR bias was corrected computationally using synthetic template baselines, and reads within Hamming distance 2 were collapsed, with unmergeable singletons discarded. Reads were aligned to IMGT to assign V, D and J genes, CDR3 length, and insertions or deletions at six rearrangement sites. Within each subset, clonotype counts were normalized to sorted cell number, and only after that were true diversity and Gini coefficients computed with the tcR R package. The overlap coefficient, calculated on TCRB nucleotide sequences, was used to measure repertoire sharing. As a proxy for the pre-selection repertoire, out-of-frame TCRB sequences from naive cells were analyzed. TCRdb took over this immuneACCESS table, retaining in-frame rearrangements with V and J assigned. Such tables are incomplete; in checked studies, under half of the missing clones stem from an unresolved V gene, and the remainder is unexplained. V and J calls and clone size are as listed in that table; D and trimming were resolved from the DNA. The sample records a few hundred thousand clones, roughly 14% of which are singletons. The top ten hold about 0.019% of the sample.

Including cysteine and phenylalanine, the CDR3 has 14 amino acids. CDR3 DNA only is kept here, 42 bases in frame from base 1. Looking up the germline V gene yields CDR1 SQVTM and CDR2 ANQGSEA. Trimming costs V 2 bases and J 0 bases, and their ends lie 10 bases apart. This clonotype originated in a young man with type 1 diabetes. The sequence links TRBV29-1 to TRBJ1-2; the D gene cannot be resolved reliably. Sequenced input: naive CD4+ T cells from blood. The cell subset or site label of this sample denotes: true naive CD4+ T cells. The CDR3 amino acid sequence is: CSVERAEANYGYTF. The nucleotides are TGCAGCGTTGAAAGGGCGGAGGCTAACTATGGCTACACCTTC.